The 24 T cell receptor beta chains reported below all come from one sample, sequenced in a study of T-cell reconstitution after alpha-beta-depleted transplantation in children. Preparation of the TCRbeta library involved a method that used unique molecular identifiers. In TCRdb, the PCR reads were re-called with MiXCR into one record per CDR3 protein. The sample comprises 200,000 to 250,000 distinct CDR3 sequences, approximately 10% of which are singletons, and about 6% rests with the top ten. Sequenced here: PBMCs from the stem cell graft donor, sampled from the stem cell graft. Receptors originate from a human donor who donated a stem cell graft to a child with acute lymphoblastic leukemia.

At least ten counts were recorded for this clonotype. The chain couples TRBV10-3 to TRBJ1-5; weak D call: TRBD1 (6 bases). From germline, CDR1 is ENHRY and CDR2 SYGVKD. Trimming left V 3 bases short and J 1 base short, with 10 bases between. This CDR3 is built from 15 residues. For the CDR3, the DNA is TGTGCCATCAGTGATGGGGGCGAGAGCAATCAGCCCCAGCATTTT. Translating gives CAISDGGESNQPQHF.

The chain joins TRBV5-1 to TRBJ1-6; D possibly corresponds to TRBD1 (5 bases). The CDR3 runs to 16 residues. The V end lost 5 bases, the J end lost 7 bases, and 19 bases lay between the germline ends. In germline, CDR1 is SGHRS, CDR2 YFSETQ. This chain's CDR3 is CASRAVGTEENSPLHF. As DNA, the CDR3 is TGCGCCAGCAGGGCTGTGGGGACGGAAGAAAATTCACCCCTCCACTTT.

The chain couples TRBV11-2 to TRBJ2-5; 7 bases map to TRBD2. With 5 bases clipped from V and 3 bases from J, the junction kept 12 bases outside the gene matches. The CDR3 contains 16 residues. The V gene's germline CDR1 is SGHAT and CDR2 FQNNGV. In DNA, the CDR3 is TGTGCCAGCAGCCCGTTGCTTGGGCTAGCGGAAGAGACCCAGTACTTC. Translating gives CASSPLLGLAEETQYF.

This clonotype came up a few times. This sequence joins TRBV5-1 and TRBJ2-3; D is perhaps TRBD1 or TRBD2 (5 bases each). In germline, CDR1 is SGHRS, CDR2 YFSETQ. There are 16 residues in the CDR3. Deletions cut 4 bases from V and 0 bases from J, with 15 bases between. This CDR3 reads CASSDRDRTSTDTQYF. The CDR3 DNA is TGCGCCAGCAGCGACCGGGACCGAACCAGCACAGATACGCAGTATTTT.

This clonotype was observed a handful of times. The V call is TRBV12-3 or TRBV12-4, the J call TRBJ1-2; weak D call: TRBD1 (5 bases). Deletions cut 3 bases from V and 0 bases from J, with 14 bases between. The CDR3 loop spans 16 amino acids. The CDR3 is CASSFQMTDANYGYTF. The CDR3 nucleotides are TGTGCCAGCAGTTTTCAGATGACAGATGCTAACTATGGCTACACCTTC.

This clonotype was counted ten times or more. The chain is built from TRBV7-7 and TRBJ2-6; possible D gene TRBD1, 6 bases. From germline, CDR1 is SSHAT and CDR2 FNYEAQ (reference sequence). The CDR3 is made up of 13 amino acids. V lost 5 bases to trimming and J lost 5 bases, with 7 bases between them. In nucleotides, the CDR3 is TGTGCCAGCAGCCGGGACAGGGCCAACGTCCTGACTTTC. Amino acid sequence: CASSRDRANVLTF.

This clonotype was observed once. This may arise from a read error, as a much more abundant clone is one base away. This CDR3 fails to terminate in the conserved phenylalanine or tryptophan, so it likely reflects a read error. V is TRBV14 and J is TRBJ2-1; possible D gene TRBD2, 5 bases. The CDR3 runs 16 residues. Germline V gene sequence: CDR1 SGHDN, CDR2 FVKESK. The V gene lost 4 bases and the J gene lost 8 bases, with 21 bases spanning the gap. CDR3 DNA: TGTGCCAGCAGCCCCGGCGGGCATAGGGAGCCCGATGAGCAGTTCTTA. It specifies CASSPGGHREPDEQFL.

This clonotype was found a few times. This rearrangement joins TRBV7-7 to TRBJ2-5, with TRBD2 matching over 7 bases. Germline lookup yields CDR1 SSHAT and CDR2 FNYEAQ (reference sequence). Trimming removed 1 base from V and 4 bases from J; junction bases left unmatched: 3. CDR3 length equals 14 residues. CDR3 protein: CASSLGPGGETQYF. CDR3 DNA: TGTGCCAGCAGCTTAGGTCCGGGAGGAGAGACCCAGTACTTC.

This clonotype was counted at least ten times. This sequence joins TRBV7-2 and TRBJ2-6; D might be TRBD1 (5 bases). The CDR3 loop spans 17 amino acids. The germline V and J ends were trimmed by 8 bases and 0 bases, with 17 bases remaining between them. The germline V gene has CDR1 SGHTA and CDR2 FQGNSA. The CDR3 loop is CASGARRQSSGANVLTF. CDR3 bases: TGTGCCAGCGGCGCCCGTAGACAGTCCTCTGGGGCCAACGTCCTGACTTTC. Based on the CDR3 plus reference TRBV7-2 and TRBJ2-6, the full variable domain is GAGVSQSPSNKVTEKGKDVELRCDPISGHTALYWYRQSLGQGLEFLIYFQGNSAPDKSGLPSDRFSAERTGGSVSTLTIQRTQQEDSAVYLCASGARRQSSGANVLTFGAGSRLTVL.

This clonotype was recorded at least ten times. This chain links TRBV5-6 with TRBJ2-1; D possibly uses TRBD1 or TRBD2 (6 bases each). V lost 0 bases to trimming and J lost 2 bases, with 15 bases between them. The CDR3 loop spans 17 amino acids. The V gene's germline CDR1 is SGHDT and CDR2 YYEEEE. CDR3 coding DNA: TGTGCCAGCAGCTTGGCCGCGGGACACAGGACCTACAATGAGCAGTTCTTC. Its protein product is CASSLAAGHRTYNEQFF.

CDR3 coding DNA: TGTGCCAGCAGCTTGGCCGCCAGGCCGGGGGAAACTGAAGCTTTCTTT. Translated: CASSLAARPGETEAFF. The rearrangement uses TRBV5-4 and TRBJ1-1; maybe TRBD1 (5 bases). Germline-derived CDR1 and CDR2 are SGHNT and YYREEE (reference sequence). There are 16 residues in the CDR3. Trimming shortened V by 0 bases and J by 5 bases, and 17 bases separated the two germline ends.

This clonotype was seen a few times. This rearrangement joins TRBV9 to TRBJ1-2, with D perhaps TRBD1 (6 bases). V dropped 2 bases and J dropped 2 bases, with 16 bases sitting between them. The CDR3 loop spans 16 amino acids. Germline CDR1 reads SGDLS; CDR2 reads YYNGEE. In DNA form, the CDR3 reads TGTGCCAGCAGCGTGAGAGGGGGACTTATAAACTATGGCTACACCTTC. Encoded protein: CASSVRGGLINYGYTF.

This clonotype has ten or more counts. The chain is built from TRBV7-2 and TRBJ2-3, with 7 bases identical to TRBD1. In germline, CDR1 is SGHTA, CDR2 FQGNSA. With 3 bases clipped from V and 2 bases from J, the junction kept 2 bases outside the gene matches. There are 14 residues in the CDR3. The CDR3 DNA sequence: TGTGCCAGCAGCTTGACAGGGACCACAGATACGCAGTATTTT. As protein: CASSLTGTTDTQYF.

The chain couples TRBV6-5 to TRBJ2-2, with D unclear. Looked up from germline, CDR1 is MNHEY and CDR2 is SVGAGI. This CDR3 is built from 13 residues. V dropped 3 bases and J dropped 4 bases, with 6 bases sitting between them. The CDR3 DNA is TGTGCCAGCAGTTATATCGGCACCGGGGAGCTGTTTTTT. Its protein product is CASSYIGTGELFF.

The V gene is TRBV12-3 or TRBV12-4, the J gene TRBJ2-7; 11 bases agree with TRBD1. The CDR3 loop spans 16 amino acids. J was trimmed by 4 bases and V by 5 bases; bases with no gene match: 10. CDR3 sequence reads: CASSPGQGELRYEQYF. The CDR3 bases are TGTGCCAGCAGTCCGGGACAGGGGGAATTAAGATACGAGCAGTACTTC.

This sequence joins TRBV7-8 and TRBJ2-2; TRBD2 matches 8 bases. The CDR3 is 20 residues long. Germline V gene data show CDR1 as SGHVS and CDR2 as FQNEAQ. With V trimmed by 5 bases and J by 0 bases, 17 bases remained unmatched. In nucleotides, the CDR3 is TGTGCCAGCAGCCCCCGGAGCGGGGGCCCGGCCTACCCGAACACCGGGGAGCTGTTTTTT. It translates to CASSPRSGGPAYPNTGELFF.

A few counts support this clonotype. The chain joins TRBV24-1 to TRBJ1-2; D not certain. Germline loops: CDR1 KGHDR, CDR2 SFDVKD. The V end was cut by 2 bases, the J end by 2 bases, with 8 bases between. CDR3 length equals 14 residues. The CDR3 protein is CATSDSGRNYGYTF. CDR3 bases: TGTGCCACCAGTGATTCCGGACGGAACTATGGCTACACCTTC.

This clonotype was observed a few times. The chain recombines TRBV6-5 with TRBJ1-6, with a weak D call TRBD1 (5 bases). The ends were cut back, 0 bases at V and 10 bases at J, with 19 bases in the middle. The germline V gene has CDR1 MNHEY and CDR2 SVGAGI. CDR3 length: 17 amino acids. CDR3 protein: CASSYSMRGAQSSPLHF. The DNA of the CDR3 is TGTGCCAGCAGTTACTCGATGAGGGGCGCTCAGTCCTCACCCCTCCACTTT.

Only a few counts were recorded for this clonotype. The V and J genes are TRBV7-2 and TRBJ1-5; 7 bases map to TRBD1. CDR1 is SGHTA and CDR2 is FQGNSA in the germline V gene. V was clipped by 1 base and J by 6 bases; unmatched bases: 3. This CDR3 spans 14 amino acids. In DNA, the CDR3 is TGTGCCAGCAGCTTAGGTGACAGGGCTCAGCCCCAGCATTTT. Translating it yields CASSLGDRAQPQHF.

This clonotype was recorded at least ten times. The chain has TRBV12-3 or TRBV12-4 and TRBJ1-5; 9 bases are shared with TRBD1. Germline trimming cut 6 bases from V and 3 bases from J; bases unmatched to any gene: 9. The CDR3 consists of 16 residues. For the CDR3, the DNA is TGTGCCAGCAGCTGGACAGGGGAGTGGGCCAATCAGCCCCAGCATTTT. Amino acid sequence: CASSWTGEWANQPQHF.

This clonotype came up many times. V usage is TRBV6-1 and J usage is TRBJ1-3, with 11 bases that match TRBD1. The CDR3 runs to 13 residues. V dropped 6 bases and J dropped 5; count of bases not matched to a gene: 0. In germline, CDR1 is MNHNS, CDR2 SASEGT. The DNA of the CDR3 is TGTGCCAGCAGGGACAGGGGGCGAAACACCATATATTTT. Translating it yields CASRDRGRNTIYF.

Only a few counts were recorded for this clonotype. At one boundary the junction diverges from the germline segment, which might be a read error. This rearrangement joins TRBV20-1 to TRBJ1-2; maybe TRBD1 (5 bases). The CDR3 length is 15 residues. Germline V gene data show CDR1 as DFQATT and CDR2 as SNEGSKA (reference sequence). The CDR3 DNA reads as TGCAGTGCTCGAAAGCCGGGACCTAGAAACTACGGCTACACCTTC. Translating gives CSARKPGPRNYGYTF.

This chain links TRBV18 with TRBJ1-5; D not certain. This CDR3 comprises 10 residues. V lost 3 bases, J lost 6 bases, and 0 bases lay in between. Germline CDR1 and CDR2: KGHSH and LQKENI. CDR3 in DNA: TGTGCCAGCTCACCTCAGCCCCAGCATTTT. It translates to CASSPQPQHF.

The V and J genes are TRBV5-6 and TRBJ1-5, with D unresolved. Germline V gives CDR1 SGHDT, CDR2 YYEEEE. Trimming took off 3 bases at V and 9 bases at J, with 16 bases between the two ends. The CDR3 contains 14 residues. The CDR3 region is CASSSRGYQWPQHF. The CDR3, as DNA: TGTGCCAGCAGCTCTCGGGGATATCAATGGCCCCAGCATTTT.